The 4 T cell receptor beta chains below were found in one sample sequenced in a study of T-cell reconstitution after alpha-beta-depleted transplantation in children. Construction of the TCRbeta library involved unique molecular identifiers. TCRdb reanalysed the PCR reads using MiXCR and keeps one entry per CDR3 protein. The sample has over 400,000 distinct CDR3 sequences; around 12% are singletons. The sample in question was PBMCs from the stem cell graft donor, obtained from the stem cell graft. The receptors derive from a human donor who donated a stem cell graft to a child with combined immunodeficiency.

This clonotype has a count of ten or more. The gene calls are TRBV15 and TRBJ2-3, with a possible D match to TRBD2 (5 bases). The germline CDR1 and CDR2 sequences are LNHNV and YYDKDF (reference sequence). This CDR3 has 13 amino acids. Trimming stripped 4 bases from V and 7 bases from J, with 12 bases between. The CDR3 reads CATSTSSGNTQYF. The DNA of the CDR3 is TGTGCCACCAGCACTAGTTCCGGGAATACGCAGTATTTT.

This sequence joins TRBV7-9 and TRBJ2-7; 10 positions agree with TRBD1. From germline, CDR1 is SEHNR and CDR2 FQNEAQ (reference sequence). Trimming cost V 5 bases and J 3 bases; bases outside gene matches: 10. The CDR3 loop spans 16 amino acids. The CDR3 sequence: CASSQLTGGLRYEQYF. DNA for the CDR3: TGTGCCAGCAGCCAACTGACAGGGGGCCTTCGCTACGAGCAGTACTTC.

This clonotype was recorded many times. The chain employs TRBV7-2 and TRBJ2-5; no definite D call. Trimming cost V 1 base and J 4 bases, with 7 bases left between them. In germline, CDR1 is SGHTA, CDR2 FQGNSA. The CDR3 sequence is 13 residues long. CDR3 DNA sequence: TGTGCCAGCAGCTTAGACCGGCGAGAGACCCAGTACTTC. Amino acids: CASSLDRRETQYF.

This clonotype was picked up a small number of times. The V call is TRBV12-3 or TRBV12-4, the J call TRBJ2-6; D remains ambiguous. This CDR3 has 15 amino acids. Trimming took off 5 bases at V and 0 bases at J, with 8 bases between the two ends. The CDR3 DNA sequence: TGTGCCAGCAGTACACGTACCTCTGGGGCCAACGTCCTGACTTTC. Protein: CASSTRTSGANVLTF.